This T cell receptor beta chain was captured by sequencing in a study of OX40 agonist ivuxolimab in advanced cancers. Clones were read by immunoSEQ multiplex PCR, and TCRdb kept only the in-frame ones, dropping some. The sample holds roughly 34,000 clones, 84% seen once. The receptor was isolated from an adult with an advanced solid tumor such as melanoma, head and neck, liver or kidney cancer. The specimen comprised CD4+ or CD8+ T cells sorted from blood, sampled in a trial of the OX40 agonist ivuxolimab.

The CDR3 region is CASSYSGTMEFF. The CDR3 coding sequence is TGTGCCAGCAGTTATAGCGGTACTATGGAGTTCTTC. J is TRBJ2-1 and V is TRBV6-5, with a possible D match to TRBD2 (6 bases). The CDR3 spans 12 residues. Between the trimmed V and J ends, which lost 3 bases and 14 bases, there was a span of 14 bases. Per the germline V gene, CDR1 is MNHEY and CDR2 is SVGAGI.